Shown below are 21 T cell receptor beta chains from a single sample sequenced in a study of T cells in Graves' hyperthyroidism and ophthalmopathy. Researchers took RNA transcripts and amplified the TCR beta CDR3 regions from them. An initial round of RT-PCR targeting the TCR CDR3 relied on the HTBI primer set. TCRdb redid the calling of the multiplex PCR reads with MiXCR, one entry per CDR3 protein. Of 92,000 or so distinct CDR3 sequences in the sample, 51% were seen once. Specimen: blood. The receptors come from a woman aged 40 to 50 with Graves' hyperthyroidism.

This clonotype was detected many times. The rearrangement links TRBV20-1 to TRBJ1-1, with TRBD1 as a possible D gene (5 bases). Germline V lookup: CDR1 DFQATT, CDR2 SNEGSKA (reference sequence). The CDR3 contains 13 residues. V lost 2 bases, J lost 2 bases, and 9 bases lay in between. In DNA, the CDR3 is TGCAGTGCTAGATCCAGGGCAAACACTGAAGCTTTCTTT. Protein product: CSARSRANTEAFF.

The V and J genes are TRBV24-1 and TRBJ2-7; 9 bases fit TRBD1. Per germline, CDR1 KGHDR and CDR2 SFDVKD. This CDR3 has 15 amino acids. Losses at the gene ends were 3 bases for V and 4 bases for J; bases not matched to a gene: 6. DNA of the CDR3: TGTGCCACCAGTGATGTCGGACAGGGGACTTACGAGCAGTACTTC. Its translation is CATSDVGQGTYEQYF.

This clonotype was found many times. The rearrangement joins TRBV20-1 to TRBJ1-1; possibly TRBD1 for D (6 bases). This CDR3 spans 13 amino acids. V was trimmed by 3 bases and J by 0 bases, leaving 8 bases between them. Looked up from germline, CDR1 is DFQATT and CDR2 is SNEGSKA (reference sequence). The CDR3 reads CSARGHLNTEAFF. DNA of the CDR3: TGCAGTGCTAGGGGACACCTGAACACTGAAGCTTTCTTT.

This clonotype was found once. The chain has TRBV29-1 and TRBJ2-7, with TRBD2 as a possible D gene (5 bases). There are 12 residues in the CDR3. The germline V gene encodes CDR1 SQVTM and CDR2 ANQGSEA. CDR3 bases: TGCACCGCGATTGGGAGCTCCTACGAGCAGTACTTC. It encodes CTAIGSSYEQYF.

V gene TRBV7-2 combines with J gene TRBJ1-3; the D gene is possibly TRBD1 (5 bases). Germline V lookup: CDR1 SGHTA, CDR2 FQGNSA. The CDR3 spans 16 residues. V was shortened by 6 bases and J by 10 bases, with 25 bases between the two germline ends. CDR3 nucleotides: TGTGCCAGCAGTTCCCGGACTAGCGGGAGCAGGGAGACCATATATTTT. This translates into CASSSRTSGSRETIYF.

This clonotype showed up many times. CDR3 nucleotide sequence: TGCGCGCCCGGGGGCACAGATACGCAGTATTTT. It translates to CAPGGTDTQYF. This sequence joins TRBV20-1 and TRBJ2-3; TRBD2 is a possible D gene (5 bases). CDR1 is DFQATT and CDR2 is SNEGSKA in the germline V gene (reference sequence). The CDR3 length is 11 residues.

The CDR3 is CASSLGQGSYGYTF. Written as DNA, the CDR3 is TGTGCCAGCAGCTTAGGACAGGGAAGCTATGGCTACACCTTC. The J gene is TRBJ1-2, the V gene TRBV7-3; 8 bases fit TRBD1. Germline values: CDR1 SGHTA, CDR2 FQGTGA. V shed 2 bases and J 4 bases; nucleotides not matched to a gene: 3. This CDR3 is built from 14 residues.

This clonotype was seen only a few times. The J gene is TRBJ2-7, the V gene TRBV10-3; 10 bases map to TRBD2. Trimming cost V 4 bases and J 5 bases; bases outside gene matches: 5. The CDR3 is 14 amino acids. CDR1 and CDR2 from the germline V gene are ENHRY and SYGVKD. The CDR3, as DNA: TGTGCCATCAGTGTCTCTAGCGGGAGCAACGAGCAGTACTTC. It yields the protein CAISVSSGSNEQYF.

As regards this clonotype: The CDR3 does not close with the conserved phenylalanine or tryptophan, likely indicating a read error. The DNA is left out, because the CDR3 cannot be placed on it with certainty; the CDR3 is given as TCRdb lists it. The CDR3 loop reads CASSPHEAS. J is TRBJ1-6 and V is TRBV6-1. Germline V gene data show CDR1 as MNHNS and CDR2 as SASEGT. The CDR3 length equals 9 residues, ends included.

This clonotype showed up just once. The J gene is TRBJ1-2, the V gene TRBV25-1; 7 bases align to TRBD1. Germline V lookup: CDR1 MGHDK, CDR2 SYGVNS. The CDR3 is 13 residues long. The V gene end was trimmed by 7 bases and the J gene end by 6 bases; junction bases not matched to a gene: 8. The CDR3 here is CASKVPGQDGYTF. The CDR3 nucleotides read TGTGCCAGCAAAGTCCCCGGACAGGATGGCTACACCTTC.

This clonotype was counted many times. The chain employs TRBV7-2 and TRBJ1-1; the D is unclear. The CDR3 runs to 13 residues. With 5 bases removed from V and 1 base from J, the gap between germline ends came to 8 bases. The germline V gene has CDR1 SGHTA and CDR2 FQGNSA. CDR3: CASSPQQNTEAFF. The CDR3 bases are TGTGCCAGCAGCCCTCAGCAGAACACTGAAGCTTTCTTT.

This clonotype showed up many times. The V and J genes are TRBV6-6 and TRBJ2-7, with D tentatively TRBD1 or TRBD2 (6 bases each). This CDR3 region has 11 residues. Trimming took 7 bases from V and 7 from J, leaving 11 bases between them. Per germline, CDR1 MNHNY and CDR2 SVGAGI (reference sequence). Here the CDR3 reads CASNGGSEQYF. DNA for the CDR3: TGTGCCAGCAACGGGGGCTCAGAGCAGTACTTC.

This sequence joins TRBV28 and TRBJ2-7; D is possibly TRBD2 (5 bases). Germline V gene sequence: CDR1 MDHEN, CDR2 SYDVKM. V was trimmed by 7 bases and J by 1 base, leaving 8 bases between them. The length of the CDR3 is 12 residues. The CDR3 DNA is TGTGCCAGCATGAGGACTTCCTACGAGCAGTACTTC. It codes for CASMRTSYEQYF.

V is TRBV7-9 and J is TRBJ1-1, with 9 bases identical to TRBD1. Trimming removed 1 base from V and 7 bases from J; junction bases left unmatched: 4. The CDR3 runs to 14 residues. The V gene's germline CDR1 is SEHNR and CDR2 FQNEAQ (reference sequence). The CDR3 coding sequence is TGTGCCAGCAGCTTAGGGGACAGGGTCGTTGAAGCTTTCTTT. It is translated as CASSLGDRVVEAFF.

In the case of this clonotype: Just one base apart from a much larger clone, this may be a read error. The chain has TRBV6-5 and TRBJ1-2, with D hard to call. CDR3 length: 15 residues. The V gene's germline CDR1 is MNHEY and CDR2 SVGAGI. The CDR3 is CASSSRKGTNHGYTF. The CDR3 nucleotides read TGTGCCAGCAGCTCTAGAAAGGGAACTAACCATGGCTACACCTTC.

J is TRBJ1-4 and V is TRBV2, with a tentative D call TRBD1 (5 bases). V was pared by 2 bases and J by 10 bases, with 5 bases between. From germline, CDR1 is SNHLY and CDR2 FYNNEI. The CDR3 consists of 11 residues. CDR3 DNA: TGTGCCAGCAGTGAACAGGGAAAACTGTTTTTT. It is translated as CASSEQGKLFF.

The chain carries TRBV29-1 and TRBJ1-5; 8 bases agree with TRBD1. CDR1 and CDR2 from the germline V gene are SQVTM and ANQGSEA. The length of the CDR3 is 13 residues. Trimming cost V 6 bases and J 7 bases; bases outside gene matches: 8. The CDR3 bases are TGCAGCGTGGAGACAGGGGAGGACCAGCCCCAGCATTTT. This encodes CSVETGEDQPQHF.

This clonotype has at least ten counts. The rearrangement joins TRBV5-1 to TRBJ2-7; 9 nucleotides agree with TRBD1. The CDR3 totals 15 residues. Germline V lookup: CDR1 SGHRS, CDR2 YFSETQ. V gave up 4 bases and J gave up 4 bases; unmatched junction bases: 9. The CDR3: CASSGTGHILYEQYF. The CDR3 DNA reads TGCGCCAGCAGCGGGACAGGGCATATCTTGTACGAGCAGTACTTC.

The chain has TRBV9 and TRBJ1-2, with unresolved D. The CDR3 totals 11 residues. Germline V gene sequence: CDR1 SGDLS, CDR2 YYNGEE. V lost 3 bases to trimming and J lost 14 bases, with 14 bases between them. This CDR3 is CASSATDGATF. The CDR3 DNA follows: TGTGCCAGCAGCGCAACGGACGGAGCTACCTTC. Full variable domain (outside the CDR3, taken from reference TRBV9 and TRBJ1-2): DSGVTQTPKHLITATGQRVTLRCSPRSGDLSVYWYQQSLDQGLQFLIQYYNGEERAKGNILERFSAQQFPDLHSELNLSSLELGDSALYFCASSATDGATFGSGTRLTVV.

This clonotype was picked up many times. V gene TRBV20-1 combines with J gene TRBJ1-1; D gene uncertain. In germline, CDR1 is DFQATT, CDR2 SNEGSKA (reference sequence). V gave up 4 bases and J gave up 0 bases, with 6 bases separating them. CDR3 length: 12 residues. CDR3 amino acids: CSATWLNTEAFF. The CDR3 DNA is TGCAGTGCTACATGGTTGAACACTGAAGCTTTCTTT.

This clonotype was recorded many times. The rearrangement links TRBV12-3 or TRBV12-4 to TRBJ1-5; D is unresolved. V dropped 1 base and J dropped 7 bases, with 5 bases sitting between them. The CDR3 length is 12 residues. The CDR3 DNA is TGTGCCAGCAGTTTAGAGAGACAGCCCCAGCATTTT. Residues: CASSLERQPQHF.